These 19 T cell receptor beta chains originate from one sample sequenced in a study of cytomegalovirus exposure and HLA in healthy donors. PCR involved 60 Vbeta and 13 Jbeta primers. Produced via immunoSEQ multiplex PCR; TCRdb's table is partial and in-frame only. Of under 150,000 clones listed, about 10% are singletons. Sequencing input: PBMCs. The source of these receptors is a woman aged 40 to 55 in good health and CMV-seropositive.

This sequence joins TRBV5-1 and TRBJ1-4; the D is unclear. Per germline, CDR1 SGHRS and CDR2 YFSETQ. The CDR3 loop spans 15 amino acids. The V gene lost 0 bases and the J gene lost 14 bases, with 20 bases spanning the gap. The CDR3: CASSLDRAGGQGLFF. CDR3 coding DNA: TGCGCCAGCAGCTTGGATCGGGCCGGAGGCCAAGGGCTGTTTTTT.

This clone was seen only a few times. The V and J genes are TRBV9 and TRBJ1-6, with 10 bases lining up with TRBD1. Germline-derived CDR1 and CDR2 are SGDLS and YYNGEE. This CDR3 is 17 amino acids long. V lost 0 bases and J lost 9; bases outside the gene matches: 9. The CDR3 sequence: CASSVAEGTGDSSPLHF. The CDR3 DNA reads as TGTGCCAGCAGCGTAGCAGAAGGGACAGGGGACAGTTCACCCCTCCACTTT.

This clone showed up just a few times. The same CDR3 is also encoded by other DNA sequences in this sample. The chain combines TRBV19 with TRBJ1-3; D not certain. The CDR3 extends over 14 amino acids. V shed 2 bases and J shed 0 bases, with 5 bases lying between them. Per the germline V gene, CDR1 is LNHDA and CDR2 is SQIVND (reference sequence). The CDR3 loop reads CASSIQISGNTIYF. The CDR3 DNA is TGTGCCAGTAGTATACAGATCTCTGGAAACACCATATATTTT.

There are a few counts of this clone. The chain couples TRBV5-1 to TRBJ2-6; D perhaps matches TRBD1 (5 bases). The germline V and J ends were trimmed by 5 bases and 1 base, with 7 bases remaining between them. Germline V CDR1 and CDR2: SGHRS, YFSETQ. The CDR3 spans 14 residues. CDR3: CASRDISGANVLTF. Written as DNA, the CDR3 is TGCGCCAGCAGGGACATATCTGGGGCCAACGTCCTGACTTTC.

This clone has more than one count but fewer than ten. This chain links TRBV4-2 with TRBJ2-3, with 7 bases matching TRBD2. V lost 0 bases to trimming and J lost 0 bases; unmatched junction nucleotides: 9. CDR1 and CDR2 from the germline V gene are LGHNA and YNFKEQ. CDR3 size: 18 residues. The CDR3 region is CASSQEVRTRSSTDTQYF. CDR3 coding DNA: TGTGCCAGCAGCCAAGAAGTTAGGACTAGGTCAAGCACAGATACGCAGTATTTT.

The chain recombines TRBV6-5 with TRBJ1-6; TRBD1 might be the D (5 bases). In germline, CDR1 is MNHEY, CDR2 SVGAGI. The CDR3 extends over 15 amino acids. Trimming removed 1 base at V and 9 bases at J, with 13 bases between. The CDR3 loop reads CASSYFPQGASPLHF. For the CDR3, the DNA is TGTGCCAGCAGTTACTTCCCACAAGGGGCTTCACCCCTCCACTTT.

Judged by abundance, this clone is medium-sized. V usage is TRBV6-5 and J usage is TRBJ2-1; 7 bases match TRBD1. The V gene's germline CDR1 is MNHEY and CDR2 SVGAGI. Germline trimming cut 5 bases from V and 4 bases from J; bases unmatched to any gene: 8. This CDR3 region has 15 residues. The CDR3 DNA follows: TGTGCCAGCAGTCTCACAGGGGAAGCGTACAATGAGCAGTTCTTC. Protein sequence: CASSLTGEAYNEQFF.

The V gene is TRBV4-2, the J gene TRBJ2-1; TRBD2 agrees at 9 bases. CDR3 length equals 17 residues. Losses at the gene ends were 1 base for V and 4 bases for J; bases not matched to a gene: 8. Germline CDR1 is LGHNA and CDR2 is YNFKEQ. CDR3 protein: CASSQALVSGGYNEQFF. The DNA of the CDR3 is TGTGCCAGCAGCCAAGCCCTCGTAAGCGGGGGGTACAATGAGCAGTTCTTC.

This clone has a handful of counts. This sequence joins TRBV5-4 and TRBJ2-7, with a weak D call TRBD2 (7 bases). CDR1 is SGHNT, CDR2 YYREEE, per germline (reference sequence). Trimming cost V 0 bases and J 4 bases, with 17 bases left between them. This CDR3 comprises 16 residues. Here the CDR3 reads CASSLDGGAAPYEQYF. CDR3 DNA sequence: TGTGCCAGCAGCTTGGATGGGGGGGCGGCCCCTTACGAGCAGTACTTC.

The chain employs TRBV6-5 and TRBJ2-5; 11 bases align to TRBD1. This CDR3 is built from 14 residues. The V gene's germline CDR1 is MNHEY and CDR2 SVGAGI. V lost 6 bases and J lost 3; bases outside the gene matches: 3. The CDR3 loop reads CASSWTGGKETQYF. Here the CDR3 DNA reads TGTGCCAGCAGCTGGACAGGGGGCAAAGAGACCCAGTACTTC.

This chain joins TRBV13 and TRBJ2-1; 11 bases match TRBD2. The V gene's germline CDR1 is PRHDT and CDR2 FYEKMQ (reference sequence). The V segment lost 0 bases and the J segment 7 bases; nucleotides outside the gene matches: 14. The CDR3 is made up of 19 amino acids. As DNA, the CDR3 is TGTGCCAGCAGCTTAGGCTACCGCCGACTAGCGGGGAGGGGGAATGAGCAGTTCTTC. Its translation: CASSLGYRRLAGRGNEQFF.

The J gene is TRBJ2-1, the V gene TRBV6-6; D remains ambiguous. With 6 bases removed from V and 6 bases from J, the gap between germline ends came to 15 bases. The CDR3 is 14 residues long. CDR1 MNHNY and CDR2 SVGAGI come from the germline V gene (reference sequence). The chain's CDR3 is CASSPHLGLNEQFF. DNA for the CDR3: TGTGCCAGCAGCCCCCACTTGGGCCTCAATGAGCAGTTCTTC.

This clone was seen a handful of times. The chain links TRBV6-5 to TRBJ1-6; TRBD1 matches 7 bases. Germline V gives CDR1 MNHEY, CDR2 SVGAGI. The CDR3 loop spans 15 amino acids. The junction had 3 bases not matched to a gene; V was cut back by 0 bases and J by 7 bases. The CDR3 DNA reads as TGTGCCAGCAGTTACTCTTACAGGGGAAATTCACCCCTCCACTTT. Amino acid sequence: CASSYSYRGNSPLHF.

The chain recombines TRBV18 with TRBJ2-5; TRBD2 matches at 14 bases. Germline CDR1 is KGHSH and CDR2 is LQKENI. V gave up 6 bases and J gave up 3 bases; unmatched junction bases: 6. The CDR3 totals 16 residues. DNA of the CDR3: TGTGCCAGCTCGCGTTCGGGACTAGCGGGGGAAGAGACCCAGTACTTC. Translating gives CASSRSGLAGEETQYF.

In its sample, this clone was seen a few times. This chain joins TRBV27 and TRBJ2-7, with 8 nucleotides matching TRBD1. CDR1 is MNHEY and CDR2 is SMNVEV in the germline V gene (reference sequence). The CDR3 loop spans 12 amino acids. V trimming: 5 bases; J trimming: 5 bases; junction bases outside the gene matches: 2. The CDR3 DNA is TGTGCCAGCAGTGCGACAGGGGACGAGCAGTACTTC. It specifies CASSATGDEQYF.

The V and J genes are TRBV5-1 and TRBJ1-3; D is unresolved. Germline V gene data show CDR1 as SGHRS and CDR2 as YFSETQ. The CDR3 length is 15 residues. V lost 0 bases to trimming and J lost 3 bases, with 10 bases between them. CDR3 DNA sequence: TGCGCCAGCAGCTTGGGGGGAGGTTATGGAAACACCATATATTTT. It is translated as CASSLGGGYGNTIYF.

This clone has only a few counts. The chain couples TRBV4-2 to TRBJ2-7, with D possibly being TRBD1 (5 bases). V was pared by 0 bases and J by 4 bases, with 13 bases between. CDR3 length: 15 residues. CDR1 and CDR2 (germline): LGHNA, YNFKEQ. In DNA form, the CDR3 reads TGTGCCAGCAGCCAAGAGAACCAGGGTAGATACGAGCAGTACTTC. Its translation is CASSQENQGRYEQYF.

This clone was counted only a few times. This chain uses TRBV4-3 with TRBJ2-3; no clear D. Germline V gene data show CDR1 as LGHNA and CDR2 as YSLEER. The CDR3 is 13 amino acids. The germline V and J ends were trimmed by 2 bases and 1 base, with 4 bases remaining between them. The CDR3 region is CASSQLRTDTQYF. CDR3 nucleotides: TGCGCCAGCAGCCAACTCCGCACAGATACGCAGTATTTT.

The chain carries TRBV6-5 and TRBJ1-4, with D unclear. The V gene lost 4 bases and the J gene lost 6 bases, with 12 bases spanning the gap. In germline, CDR1 is MNHEY, CDR2 SVGAGI. This CDR3 contains 14 residues. CDR3 DNA: TGTGCCAGCAGTTTATACGGGAGGGATGAAAAACTGTTTTTT. It translates to CASSLYGRDEKLFF.